Listed here are 10 T cell receptor beta chains from one sample, sequenced in a study of T cells after yellow fever vaccination (dated by TCRdb to between 2018 and 2021). The library was built by means of 5' RACE. Sequenced on an Illumina NovaSeq 6000. The raw public reads went through TCRdb reprocessing: fastp at Q25, MiXCR clone calling, in-frame beta chains kept. Entries that share a CDR3 protein sequence are merged under the most common genes and DNA. Counted in this sample were under 500,000 distinct CDR3 sequences; about 19% of them appeared once. Together, the top ten hold around 17% of the sample. Reading the label with the study, this specimen's treatment or condition is: live attenuated yellow fever vaccine strain. This specimen was PBMCs, taken before the yellow fever booster vaccination. The receptors shown here come from a man between 18 and 29 years old who received the YFV17D yellow fever vaccine.

V and J are TRBV5-1 and TRBJ1-4, with D hard to call. V was clipped by 0 bases and J by 7 bases, with 10 bases between them. The germline CDR1 and CDR2 sequences are SGHRS and YFSETQ. The length of the CDR3 is 14 residues. The CDR3 spells CASSLEVVGEKLFF. The CDR3 DNA reads as TGCGCCAGCAGCTTGGAAGTTGTGGGTGAAAAACTGTTTTTT.

This chain joins TRBV20-1 and TRBJ1-6, with D unclear. The V end lost 4 bases, the J end lost 6 bases, and 10 bases lay between the germline ends. There are 13 residues in the CDR3. Germline-derived CDR1 and CDR2 are DFQATT and SNEGSKA (reference sequence). The chain's CDR3 is CSAIGQTNSPLHF. For the CDR3, the DNA is TGCAGTGCTATCGGGCAGACTAATTCACCCCTCCACTTT.

This clonotype was detected only a few times. The genes are TRBV20-1 and TRBJ1-6; D may be TRBD1 (6 bases). Germline CDR1 reads DFQATT; CDR2 reads SNEGSKA (reference sequence). CDR3 size: 14 residues. The CDR3 region is CAGMDRDYNSPLHF. DNA for the CDR3: TGCGCAGGAATGGACAGAGACTATAATTCACCCCTCCACTTT.

The chain combines TRBV7-6 with TRBJ2-1; tentative D call: TRBD2 (6 bases). V shed 7 bases and J shed 8 bases, with 18 bases lying between them. The CDR3 length is 14 residues. The germline gives CDR1 SGHVS, CDR2 FNYEAQ. The CDR3 loop reads CASIRGRSGDEQFF. In DNA, the CDR3 is TGTGCCAGCATCCGGGGACGATCGGGAGATGAGCAGTTCTTC.

There are a few counts of this clonotype. This rearrangement joins TRBV6-5 to TRBJ2-7; possible D gene TRBD2, 7 bases. The germline V gene has CDR1 MNHEY and CDR2 SVGAGI. The CDR3 length is 12 residues. Between the trimmed V and J ends, which lost 5 bases and 5 bases, there was a span of 10 bases. This chain's CDR3 is CASSGGADEQYF. The DNA of the CDR3 is TGTGCCAGCAGTGGGGGGGCCGACGAGCAGTACTTC.

CDR3: CASDDRYYEQYF. The CDR3 DNA is TGCGCCAGCGACGACAGGTACTACGAGCAGTACTTC. V usage is TRBV5-1 and J usage is TRBJ2-7, with a possible D match to TRBD1 (6 bases). CDR1 is SGHRS and CDR2 is YFSETQ in the germline V gene. This CDR3 contains 12 residues. Trimming pared 7 bases from V and 3 bases from J, leaving 11 bases between.

The chain links TRBV4-1 to TRBJ1-1, with D unclear. The CDR3 loop spans 14 amino acids. CDR1 is MGHRA, CDR2 YSYEKL, per germline. V was trimmed by 0 bases and J by 5 bases, leaving 10 bases between them. CDR3: CASSQDRVGTEAFF. CDR3 bases: TGCGCCAGCAGCCAAGATAGGGTCGGGACTGAAGCTTTCTTT.

This clonotype showed up just a few times. The CDR3 nucleotides read TGTGCCAGCTCACCAGCGGGGGACAATCAGCCCCAGCATTTT. Translated, it gives CASSPAGDNQPQHF. The V and J genes are TRBV18 and TRBJ1-5; TRBD1 might be the D (5 bases). Trimming took 2 bases from V and 3 from J, leaving 8 bases between them. CDR1 is KGHSH and CDR2 is LQKENI in the germline V gene. The CDR3 extends over 14 amino acids.

This clonotype was counted a few times. The V call is TRBV9, the J call TRBJ1-4; D possibly corresponds to TRBD1 (5 bases). This CDR3 contains 11 residues. Germline CDR1 is SGDLS and CDR2 is YYNGEE. The V end lost 5 bases, the J end lost 12 bases, and 11 bases lay between the germline ends. CDR3 DNA: TGTGCCAGCAGTGCAGACAGAGAACTGTTTTTT. As protein: CASSADRELFF.

This clonotype was counted a few times. V gene TRBV5-1 combines with J gene TRBJ1-4; D uncertain. The V gene lost 5 bases and the J gene lost 8 bases, with 7 bases spanning the gap. The germline V gene has CDR1 SGHRS and CDR2 YFSETQ. The CDR3 totals 11 residues. The CDR3 DNA reads as TGCGCCAGCAGGGGATGGGAAAAACTGTTTTTT. Translation: CASRGWEKLFF.